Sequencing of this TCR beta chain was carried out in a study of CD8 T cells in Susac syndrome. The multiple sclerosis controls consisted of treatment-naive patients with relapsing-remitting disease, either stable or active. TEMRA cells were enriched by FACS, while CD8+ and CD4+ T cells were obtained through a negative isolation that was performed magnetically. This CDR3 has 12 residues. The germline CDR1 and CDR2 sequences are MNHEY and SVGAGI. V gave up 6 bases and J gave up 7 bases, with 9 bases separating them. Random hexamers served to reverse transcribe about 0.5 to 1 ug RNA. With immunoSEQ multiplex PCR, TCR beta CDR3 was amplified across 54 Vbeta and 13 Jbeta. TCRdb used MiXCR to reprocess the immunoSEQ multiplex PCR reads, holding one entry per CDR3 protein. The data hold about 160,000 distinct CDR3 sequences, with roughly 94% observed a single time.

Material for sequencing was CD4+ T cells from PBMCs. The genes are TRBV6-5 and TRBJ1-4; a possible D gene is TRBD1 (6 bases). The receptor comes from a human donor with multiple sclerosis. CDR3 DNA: TGTGCCAGCAGGCAGGGGAGTGAAAAACTGTTTTTT. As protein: CASRQGSEKLFF.